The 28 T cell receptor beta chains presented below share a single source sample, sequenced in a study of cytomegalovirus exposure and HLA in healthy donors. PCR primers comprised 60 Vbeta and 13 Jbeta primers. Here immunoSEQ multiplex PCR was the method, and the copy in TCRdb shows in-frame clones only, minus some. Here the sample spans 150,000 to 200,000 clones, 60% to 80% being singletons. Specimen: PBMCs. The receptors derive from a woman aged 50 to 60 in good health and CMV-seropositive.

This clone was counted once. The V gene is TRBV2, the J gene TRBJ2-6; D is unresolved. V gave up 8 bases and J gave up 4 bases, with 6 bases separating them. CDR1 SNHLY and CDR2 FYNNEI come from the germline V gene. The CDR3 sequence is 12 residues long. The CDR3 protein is CASSRGANVLTF. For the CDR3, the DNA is TGTGCCAGCTCTAGGGGGGCCAACGTCCTGACTTTC.

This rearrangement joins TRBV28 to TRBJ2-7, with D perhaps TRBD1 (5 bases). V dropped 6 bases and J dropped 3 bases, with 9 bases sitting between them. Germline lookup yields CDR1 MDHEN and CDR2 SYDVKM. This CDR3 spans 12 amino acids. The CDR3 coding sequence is TGTGCCAGCAGGAGACAGCACTACGAGCAGTACTTC. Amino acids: CASRRQHYEQYF.

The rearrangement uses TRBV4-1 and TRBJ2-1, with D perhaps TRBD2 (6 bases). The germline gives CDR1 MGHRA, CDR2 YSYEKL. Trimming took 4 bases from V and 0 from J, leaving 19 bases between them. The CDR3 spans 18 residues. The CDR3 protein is CASSPGRDGTPSYNEQFF. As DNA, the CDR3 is TGCGCCAGCAGCCCAGGGAGAGACGGGACTCCCTCCTACAATGAGCAGTTCTTC.

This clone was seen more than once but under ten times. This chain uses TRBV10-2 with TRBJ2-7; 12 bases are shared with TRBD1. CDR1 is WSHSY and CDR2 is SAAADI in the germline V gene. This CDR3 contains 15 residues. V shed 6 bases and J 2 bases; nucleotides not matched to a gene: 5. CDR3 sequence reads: CASRGQGASPYEQYF. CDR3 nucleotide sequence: TGCGCCAGCAGGGGACAGGGGGCATCACCCTACGAGCAGTACTTC.

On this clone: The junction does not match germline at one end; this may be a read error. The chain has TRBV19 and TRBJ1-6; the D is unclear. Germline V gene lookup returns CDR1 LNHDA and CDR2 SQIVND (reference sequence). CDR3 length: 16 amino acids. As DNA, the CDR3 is TGTGCCAGTAGTATGAGGACCGGATCGGGGAATTCACCCCTCCATTTT. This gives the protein CASSMRTGSGNSPLHF.

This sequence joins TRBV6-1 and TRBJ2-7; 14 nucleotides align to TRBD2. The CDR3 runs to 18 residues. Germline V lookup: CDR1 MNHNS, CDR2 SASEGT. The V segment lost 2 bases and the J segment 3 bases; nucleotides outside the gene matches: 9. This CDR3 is CASSEQAGGLAGVYEQYF. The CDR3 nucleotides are TGTGCCAGCAGTGAACAGGCGGGGGGACTAGCGGGAGTCTACGAGCAGTACTTC.

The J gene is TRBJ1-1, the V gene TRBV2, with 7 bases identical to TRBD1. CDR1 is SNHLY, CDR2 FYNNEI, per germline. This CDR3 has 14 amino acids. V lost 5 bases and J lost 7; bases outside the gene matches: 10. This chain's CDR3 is CASSRDRVDGEAFF. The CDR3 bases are TGTGCCAGCAGTCGAGACAGGGTCGACGGTGAAGCTTTCTTT. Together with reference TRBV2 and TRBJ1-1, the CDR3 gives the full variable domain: EPEVTQTPSHQVTQMGQEVILRCVPISNHLYFYWYRQILGQKVEFLVSFYNNEISEKSEIFDDQFSVERPDGSNFTLKIRSTKLEDSAMYFCASSRDRVDGEAFFGQGTRLTVV.

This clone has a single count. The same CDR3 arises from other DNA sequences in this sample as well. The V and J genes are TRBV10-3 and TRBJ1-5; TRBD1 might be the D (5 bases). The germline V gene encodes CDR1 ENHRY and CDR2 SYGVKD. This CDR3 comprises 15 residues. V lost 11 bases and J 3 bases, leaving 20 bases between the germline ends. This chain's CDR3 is CASRGDARDNQPQHF. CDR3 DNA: TGTGCCTCTCGGGGGGACGCCAGGGACAATCAGCCCCAGCATTTT.

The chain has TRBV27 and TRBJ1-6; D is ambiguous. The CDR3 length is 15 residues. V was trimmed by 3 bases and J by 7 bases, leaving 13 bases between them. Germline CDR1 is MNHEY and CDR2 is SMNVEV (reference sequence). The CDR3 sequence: CASSFRGVSNSPLHF. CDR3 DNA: TGTGCCAGCAGTTTTCGGGGAGTCTCGAATTCACCCCTCCACTTT.

CDR3 protein: CASSRNKQGYESPLHF. CDR3 DNA sequence: TGCGCCAGCAGCCGGAACAAACAGGGGTATGAGTCACCCCTCCACTTT. This rearrangement joins TRBV4-3 to TRBJ1-6, with 7 bases aligning to TRBD1. The germline V gene has CDR1 LGHNA and CDR2 YSLEER. The V gene end was trimmed by 4 bases and the J gene end by 10 bases; junction bases not matched to a gene: 13. The CDR3 consists of 16 residues.

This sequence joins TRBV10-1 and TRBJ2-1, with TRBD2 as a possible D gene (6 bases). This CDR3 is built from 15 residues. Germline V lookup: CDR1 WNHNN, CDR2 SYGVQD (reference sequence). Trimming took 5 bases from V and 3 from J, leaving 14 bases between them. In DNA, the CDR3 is TGCGCCAGCAGTAGAGCGGAGGGGAACTACAATGAGCAGTTCTTC. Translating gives CASSRAEGNYNEQFF.

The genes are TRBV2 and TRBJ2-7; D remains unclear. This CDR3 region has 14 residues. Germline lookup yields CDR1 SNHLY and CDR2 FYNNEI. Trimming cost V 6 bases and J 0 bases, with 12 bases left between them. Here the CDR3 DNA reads TGTGCCAGCAGAGCCGCGACAAACTCCTACGAGCAGTACTTC. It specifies CASRAATNSYEQYF.

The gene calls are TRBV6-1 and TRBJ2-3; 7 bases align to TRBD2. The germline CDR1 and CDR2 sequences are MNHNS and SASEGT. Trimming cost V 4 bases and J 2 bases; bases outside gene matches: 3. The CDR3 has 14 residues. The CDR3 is CASSVLADTDTQYF. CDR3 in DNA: TGTGCCAGCAGTGTGCTAGCGGACACAGATACGCAGTATTTT.

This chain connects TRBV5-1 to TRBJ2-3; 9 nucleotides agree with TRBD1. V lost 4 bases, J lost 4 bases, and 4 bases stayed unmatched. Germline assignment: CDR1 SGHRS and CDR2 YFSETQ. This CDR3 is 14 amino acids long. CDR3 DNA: TGCGCCAGCAGCCTCGGGACAGGGCCAGATACGCAGTATTTT. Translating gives CASSLGTGPDTQYF.

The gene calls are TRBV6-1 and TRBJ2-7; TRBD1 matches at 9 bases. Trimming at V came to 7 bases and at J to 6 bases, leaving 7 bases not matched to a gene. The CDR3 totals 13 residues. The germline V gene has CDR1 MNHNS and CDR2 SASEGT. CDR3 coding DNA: TGTGCCAGCACTCCGGACAGGGGTGGCGAGCAGTACTTC. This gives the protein CASTPDRGGEQYF.

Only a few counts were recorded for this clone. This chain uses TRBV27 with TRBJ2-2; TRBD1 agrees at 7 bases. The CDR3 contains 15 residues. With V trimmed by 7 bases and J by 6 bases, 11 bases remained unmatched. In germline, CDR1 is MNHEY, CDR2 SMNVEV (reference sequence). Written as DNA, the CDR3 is TGTGCCAGCACCACCGGGACAGCGGTTGCCGGGGAGCTGTTTTTT. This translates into CASTTGTAVAGELFF.

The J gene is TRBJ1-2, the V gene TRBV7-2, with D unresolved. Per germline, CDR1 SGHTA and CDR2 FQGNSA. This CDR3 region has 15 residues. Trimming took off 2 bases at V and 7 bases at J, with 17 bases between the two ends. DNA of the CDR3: TGTGCCAGCAGCTTAATCGGCGGGGAATCGGGTGGCTACACCTTC. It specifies CASSLIGGESGGYTF. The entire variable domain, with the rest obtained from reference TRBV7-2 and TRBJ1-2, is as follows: GAGVSQSPSNKVTEKGKDVELRCDPISGHTALYWYRQSLGQGLEFLIYFQGNSAPDKSGLPSDRFSAERTGGSVSTLTIQRTQQEDSAVYLCASSLIGGESGGYTFGSGTRLTVV.

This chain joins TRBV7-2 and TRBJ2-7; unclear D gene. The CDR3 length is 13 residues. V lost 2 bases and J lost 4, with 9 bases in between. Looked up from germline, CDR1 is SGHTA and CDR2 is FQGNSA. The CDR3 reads CASSLTHQYEQYF. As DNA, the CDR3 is TGTGCCAGCAGCTTAACTCACCAATACGAGCAGTACTTC.

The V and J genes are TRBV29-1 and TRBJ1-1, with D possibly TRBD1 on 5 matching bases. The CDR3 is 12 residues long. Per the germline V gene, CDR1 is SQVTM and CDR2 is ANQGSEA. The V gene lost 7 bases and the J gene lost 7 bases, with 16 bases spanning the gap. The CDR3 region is CSARGNQVEAFF. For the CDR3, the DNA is TGCAGCGCCCGGGGGAACCAGGTTGAAGCTTTCTTT.

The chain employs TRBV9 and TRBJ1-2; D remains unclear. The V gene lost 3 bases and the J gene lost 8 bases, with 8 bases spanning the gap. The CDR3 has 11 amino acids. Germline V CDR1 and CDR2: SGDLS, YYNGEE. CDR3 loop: CASSGLEGYTF. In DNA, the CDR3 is TGTGCCAGCAGCGGACTGGAAGGCTACACCTTC.

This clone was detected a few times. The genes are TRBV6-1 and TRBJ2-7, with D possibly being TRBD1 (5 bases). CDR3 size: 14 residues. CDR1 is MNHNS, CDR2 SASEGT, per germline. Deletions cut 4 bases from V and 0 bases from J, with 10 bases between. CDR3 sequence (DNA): TGTGCCAGCAGTGGGGCAGGGAACTCCTACGAGCAGTACTTC. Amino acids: CASSGAGNSYEQYF.

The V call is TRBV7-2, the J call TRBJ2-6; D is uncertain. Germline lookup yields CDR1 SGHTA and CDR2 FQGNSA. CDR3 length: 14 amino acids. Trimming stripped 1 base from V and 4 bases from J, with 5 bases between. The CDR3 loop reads CASSLVLGANVLTF. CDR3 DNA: TGTGCCAGCAGCTTAGTACTAGGGGCCAACGTCCTGACTTTC.

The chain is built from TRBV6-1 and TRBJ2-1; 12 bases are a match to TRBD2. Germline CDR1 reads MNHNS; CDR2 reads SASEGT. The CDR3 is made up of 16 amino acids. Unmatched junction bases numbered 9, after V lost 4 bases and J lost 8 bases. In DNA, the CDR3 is TGTGCCAGCAGTGTTTCCGGACTAGCGGGAACGGATGAGCAGTTCTTC. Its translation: CASSVSGLAGTDEQFF.

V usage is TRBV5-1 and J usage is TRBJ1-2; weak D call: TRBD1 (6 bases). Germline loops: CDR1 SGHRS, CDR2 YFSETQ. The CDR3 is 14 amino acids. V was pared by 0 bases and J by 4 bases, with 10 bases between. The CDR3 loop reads CASSLAAGVYGYTF. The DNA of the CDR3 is TGCGCCAGCAGCTTGGCGGCAGGGGTCTATGGCTACACCTTC. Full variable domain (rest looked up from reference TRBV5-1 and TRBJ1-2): KAGVTQTPRYLIKTRGQQVTLSCSPISGHRSVSWYQQTPGQGLQFLFEYFSETQRNKGNFPGRFSGRQFSNSRSEMNVSTLELGDSALYLCASSLAAGVYGYTFGSGTRLTVV.

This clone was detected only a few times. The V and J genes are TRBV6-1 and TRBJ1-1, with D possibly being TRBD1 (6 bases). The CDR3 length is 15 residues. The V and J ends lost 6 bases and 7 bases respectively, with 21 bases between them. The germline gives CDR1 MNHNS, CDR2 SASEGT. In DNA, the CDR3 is TGTGCCAGCAGGGACAGAAAAAGCAAAAACCTTGAAGCTTTCTTT. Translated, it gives CASRDRKSKNLEAFF.

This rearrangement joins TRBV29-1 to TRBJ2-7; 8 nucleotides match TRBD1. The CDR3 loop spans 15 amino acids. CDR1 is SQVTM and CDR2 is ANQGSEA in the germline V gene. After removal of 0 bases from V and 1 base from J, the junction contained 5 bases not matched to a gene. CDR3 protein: CSVEDRGRASYEQYF. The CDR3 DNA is TGCAGCGTTGAAGACAGGGGGCGGGCTTCCTACGAGCAGTACTTC.

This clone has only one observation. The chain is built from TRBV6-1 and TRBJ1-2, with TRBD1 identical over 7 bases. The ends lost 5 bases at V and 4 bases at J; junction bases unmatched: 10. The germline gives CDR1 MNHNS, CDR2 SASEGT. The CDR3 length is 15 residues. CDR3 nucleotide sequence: TGTGCCAGCAGTCCCCAGGGGGTCGGAGGCTATGGCTACACCTTC. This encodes CASSPQGVGGYGYTF.

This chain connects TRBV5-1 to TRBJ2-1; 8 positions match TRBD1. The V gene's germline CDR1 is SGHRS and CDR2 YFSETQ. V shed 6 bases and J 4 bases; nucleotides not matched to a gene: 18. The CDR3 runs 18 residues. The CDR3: CASTPLVSGQGSYNEQFF. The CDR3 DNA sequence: TGCGCCAGCACCCCATTAGTCTCAGGACAGGGCTCTTACAATGAGCAGTTCTTC. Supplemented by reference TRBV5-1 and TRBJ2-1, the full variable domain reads KAGVTQTPRYLIKTRGQQVTLSCSPISGHRSVSWYQQTPGQGLQFLFEYFSETQRNKGNFPGRFSGRQFSNSRSEMNVSTLELGDSALYLCASTPLVSGQGSYNEQFFGPGTRLTVL.